This record concerns one TCR beta chain sequence. These data come from a study of blood T cell repertoires in COVID-19. Overall study: The cDNA or gDNA used as material had been derived from T cells, B-cell-depleted T cells, or PBMCs.

The authors' processing: It was from reference gene primer amplification that nucleated cell counts were estimated. The table came from immunoSEQ multiplex PCR; TCRdb's copy has only in-frame clones and leaves some out. Clone size and the V and J calls come from that table; the DNA yielded D and trimming. The table includes roughly 220,000 clones, around 82% detected once. The CDR3 consists of 17 residues. Germline V gives CDR1 WSHSY, CDR2 SAAADI. V shed 7 bases, J shed 6 bases, and the junction held 15 bases outside the gene matches. The sequence derives from a man under 40 with acute COVID-19. The source material was PBMCs or T cells enriched from blood (not recorded which). The chain couples TRBV10-2 to TRBJ2-3; 11 bases are shared with TRBD2. CDR3 sequence reads: CASMRGIAGGLADTQYF. For the CDR3, the DNA is TGCGCCAGCATGAGGGGTATAGCGGGGGGGCTTGCGGATACGCAGTATTTT.